A single sample is the source of the 30 T cell receptor beta chains below, sequenced in a study of CD8 T cells in Susac syndrome. RNA amounts of roughly 0.5 to 1 ug underwent reverse transcription with random hexamers. TCRdb used MiXCR to reprocess the immunoSEQ multiplex PCR reads, holding one entry per CDR3 protein. The table lists approximately 120,000 distinct CDR3 sequences, around 94% of them singletons. The sample was CD8+ T cells from PBMCs. These receptors all come from a human donor with Susac syndrome.

The chain uses TRBV20-1 and TRBJ2-7, with 10 bases that match TRBD1. V shed 3 bases and J 0 bases; nucleotides not matched to a gene: 5. Germline V gene sequence: CDR1 DFQATT, CDR2 SNEGSKA (reference sequence). The CDR3 loop spans 15 amino acids. This CDR3 reads CSASFGTGDSYEQYF. Here the CDR3 DNA reads TGCAGTGCTAGTTTCGGGACAGGGGACTCCTACGAGCAGTACTTC.

This rearrangement joins TRBV19 to TRBJ1-1; D call uncertain. The CDR3 extends over 11 amino acids. Germline assignment: CDR1 LNHDA and CDR2 SQIVND (reference sequence). With 8 bases removed from V and 5 bases from J, the gap between germline ends came to 9 bases. DNA for the CDR3: TGTGCCAGTGCTTTAGGGACTGAAGCTTTCTTT. It encodes CASALGTEAFF.

This clonotype was found once. The J gene is TRBJ2-5, the V gene TRBV6-5, with D possibly matching TRBD1 (6 bases). The V and J ends lost 2 bases and 2 bases respectively, with 6 bases between them. CDR1 is MNHEY, CDR2 SVGAGI, per germline. This CDR3 has 13 amino acids. The CDR3 DNA reads TGTGCCAGCAGTTACGACAGGCAAGAGACCCAGTACTTC. This gives the protein CASSYDRQETQYF.

This chain connects TRBV4-1 to TRBJ1-1, with a possible D match to TRBD1 (5 bases). The CDR3 length is 14 residues. Germline V gene data show CDR1 as MGHRA and CDR2 as YSYEKL. Between the trimmed V and J ends, which lost 7 bases and 0 bases, there was a span of 12 bases. CDR3 loop: CASTLSRVNTEAFF. In nucleotides, the CDR3 is TGCGCCAGCACCCTAAGCAGGGTGAACACTGAAGCTTTCTTT.

This clonotype has only one observation. This sequence joins TRBV7-3 and TRBJ2-7; TRBD1 aligns across 10 bases. Germline lookup yields CDR1 SGHTA and CDR2 FQGTGA. This CDR3 spans 13 amino acids. The J segment lost 6 bases and the V segment lost 5 bases, leaving 4 bases of the junction unmatched. CDR3 loop: CASSRDRGAEQYF. DNA for the CDR3: TGTGCCAGCAGCCGGGACAGGGGAGCCGAGCAGTACTTC.

The gene calls are TRBV15 and TRBJ2-1; 11 bases match TRBD2. The CDR3 is made up of 15 amino acids. Trimming cost V 5 bases and J 6 bases; bases outside gene matches: 6. The germline gives CDR1 LNHNV, CDR2 YYDKDF (reference sequence). The CDR3 here is CATSRGLADLNEQFF. Here the CDR3 DNA reads TGTGCCACCAGCCGGGGACTAGCGGACCTCAATGAGCAGTTCTTC.

The rearrangement links TRBV10-3 to TRBJ1-2; D not resolved. V lost 0 bases and J 6 bases, leaving 20 bases between the germline ends. CDR3 size: 17 residues. Germline V lookup: CDR1 ENHRY, CDR2 SYGVKD. CDR3 nucleotides: TGTGCCATCAGTGAGTCATTACCGACGGGTATTTGGCATGGCTACACCTTC. Translating gives CAISESLPTGIWHGYTF.

The chain employs TRBV13 and TRBJ2-1, with 7 bases fitting TRBD1. Germline CDR1 and CDR2: PRHDT and FYEKMQ (reference sequence). The CDR3 covers 15 residues. Germline trimming cut 2 bases from V and 3 bases from J; bases unmatched to any gene: 4. The CDR3 sequence is CASSLTGTDYNEQFF. The CDR3 DNA reads TGTGCCAGCAGCTTAACAGGGACAGACTACAATGAGCAGTTCTTC.

This chain uses TRBV15 with TRBJ2-1; 10 bases line up with TRBD1. With V trimmed by 0 bases and J by 9 bases, 8 bases remained unmatched. This CDR3 region has 16 residues. Germline V gene data show CDR1 as LNHNV and CDR2 as YYDKDF (reference sequence). The CDR3 reads CATSRDRGTGAGEQFF. The CDR3 region has the DNA TGTGCCACCAGCAGAGATCGAGGGACAGGGGCCGGTGAGCAGTTCTTC.

The V call is TRBV5-6, the J call TRBJ1-4; D is perhaps TRBD1 (6 bases). The length of the CDR3 is 14 residues. The V end was cut by 0 bases, the J end by 6 bases, with 9 bases between. From germline, CDR1 is SGHDT and CDR2 YYEEEE. The CDR3 here is CASSLVPGDEKLFF. CDR3 nucleotide sequence: TGTGCCAGCAGCTTGGTTCCAGGGGATGAAAAACTGTTTTTT. Full variable domain (missing parts from reference TRBV5-6 and TRBJ1-4): DAGVTQSPTHLIKTRGQQVTLRCSPKSGHDTVSWYQQALGQGPQFIFQYYEEEERQRGNFPDRFSGHQFPNYSSELNVNALLLGDSALYLCASSLVPGDEKLFFGSGTQLSVL.

This chain links TRBV7-9 with TRBJ2-3, with D unresolved. The CDR3 length is 13 residues. The germline gives CDR1 SEHNR, CDR2 FQNEAQ (reference sequence). Trimming removed 4 bases from V and 0 bases from J, with 5 bases in between. The chain's CDR3 is CASSWLSTDTQYF. CDR3 coding DNA: TGTGCCAGCAGCTGGCTGAGCACAGATACGCAGTATTTT.

The rearrangement joins TRBV4-1 to TRBJ2-3; 9 bases map to TRBD2. CDR1 is MGHRA, CDR2 YSYEKL, per germline. V dropped 5 bases and J dropped 5; count of bases not matched to a gene: 5. The CDR3 runs to 14 residues. In DNA, the CDR3 is TGCGCCAGCAGCAGGACTAGCGCCGTAGATACGCAGTATTTT. Protein sequence: CASSRTSAVDTQYF.

The V and J genes are TRBV15 and TRBJ2-7; 10 bases fit TRBD2. J was trimmed by 5 bases and V by 4 bases; bases with no gene match: 8. This CDR3 spans 15 amino acids. From germline, CDR1 is LNHNV and CDR2 YYDKDF (reference sequence). Here the CDR3 reads CATSKKREGPHEQYF. The CDR3 bases are TGTGCCACCAGCAAAAAGCGGGAGGGCCCCCACGAGCAGTACTTC.

V usage is TRBV20-1 and J usage is TRBJ1-2; the D gene is possibly TRBD1 (5 bases). CDR1 and CDR2 (germline): DFQATT, SNEGSKA (reference sequence). This CDR3 region has 14 residues. Trimming pared 1 base from V and 8 bases from J, leaving 17 bases between. CDR3 in DNA: TGCAGTGCTAGAGTAATACAGGTAGCGAAAGGCTACACCTTC. As protein: CSARVIQVAKGYTF.

This chain joins TRBV4-3 and TRBJ2-7; D remains ambiguous. The CDR3 runs 15 residues. V was cut by 1 base and J by 0 bases, with 10 bases left in between. Germline-derived CDR1 and CDR2 are LGHNA and YSLEER. This chain's CDR3 is CASSQVAGSSYEQYF. In nucleotides, the CDR3 is TGCGCCAGCAGCCAAGTGGCAGGCAGCTCCTACGAGCAGTACTTC.

The V gene is TRBV7-3, the J gene TRBJ2-1, with TRBD1 matching 10 bases. Germline CDR1 reads SGHTA; CDR2 reads FQGTGA. CDR3 length: 16 residues. The V gene end was trimmed by 0 bases and the J gene end by 7 bases; junction bases not matched to a gene: 6. This CDR3 is CASSLTGTGVGNEQFF. The CDR3 DNA reads TGTGCCAGCAGCTTAACGGGGACAGGGGTGGGGAATGAGCAGTTCTTC.

The chain is built from TRBV6-5 and TRBJ1-5; 8 nucleotides line up with TRBD1. V lost 2 bases and J lost 5; bases outside the gene matches: 2. Germline-derived CDR1 and CDR2 are MNHEY and SVGAGI. This CDR3 has 14 amino acids. The CDR3 loop is CASSYARGHQPQHF. CDR3 DNA sequence: TGTGCCAGCAGTTACGCCAGGGGGCATCAGCCCCAGCATTTT.

The gene calls are TRBV7-3 and TRBJ1-1, with 7 bases lining up with TRBD1. Germline lookup yields CDR1 SGHTA and CDR2 FQGTGA. The CDR3 sequence is 13 residues long. V dropped 5 bases and J dropped 6; count of bases not matched to a gene: 6. The CDR3 loop reads CASSRGQTSEAFF. CDR3 DNA: TGTGCCAGCAGCAGGGGACAGACTTCTGAAGCTTTCTTT.

The chain uses TRBV12-3 or TRBV12-4 and TRBJ2-4, with TRBD2 identical over 9 bases. This CDR3 comprises 17 residues. The J segment lost 7 bases and the V segment lost 1 base, leaving 11 bases of the junction unmatched. CDR3: CASSLVLAGPGGNIQYF. The CDR3 coding sequence is TGTGCCAGCAGTTTAGTACTAGCGGGCCCGGGAGGGAACATTCAGTACTTC.

The genes are TRBV5-1 and TRBJ1-1; D is ambiguous. This CDR3 comprises 11 residues. Germline V gene data show CDR1 as SGHRS and CDR2 as YFSETQ. The V end was cut by 4 bases, the J end by 6 bases, with 7 bases between. The CDR3 reads CASSGSAEAFF. CDR3 DNA sequence: TGCGCCAGCAGCGGGAGTGCTGAAGCTTTCTTT.

This chain connects TRBV27 to TRBJ2-3; 8 nucleotides align to TRBD2. Trimming took 3 bases from V and 1 from J; bases not matched to a gene: 6. The CDR3 is made up of 16 amino acids. Germline values: CDR1 MNHEY, CDR2 SMNVEV (reference sequence). CDR3 bases: TGTGCCAGCAGTTTGTTGGGTAGCGGGGGCACAGATACGCAGTATTTT. Protein: CASSLLGSGGTDTQYF.

The CDR3 coding sequence is TGTGCCTGGAGGGGACCGGGCGACACCGGGGAGCTGTTTTTT. This translates into CAWRGPGDTGELFF. The V gene is TRBV30, the J gene TRBJ2-2, with D possibly called TRBD1 or TRBD2 (5 bases each). Deletions cut 3 bases from V and 3 bases from J, with 11 bases between. Germline V lookup: CDR1 GTSNPN, CDR2 SVGIG (reference sequence). The CDR3 spans 14 residues.

The chain uses TRBV14 and TRBJ2-5; D ambiguous. Trimming left V 3 bases short and J 9 bases short, with 8 bases between. CDR3 length equals 11 residues. Germline CDR1 and CDR2: SGHDN and FVKESK. CDR3 region: CASSHTRAQYF. Written as DNA, the CDR3 is TGTGCCAGCAGCCACACCCGGGCCCAGTACTTC. Full variable domain (outside the CDR3, taken from reference TRBV14 and TRBJ2-5): EAGVTQFPSHSVIEKGQTVTLRCDPISGHDNLYWYRRVMGKEIKFLLHFVKESKQDESGMPNNRFLAERTGGTYSTLKVQPAELEDSGVYFCASSHTRAQYFGPGTRLLVL.

The chain recombines TRBV6-4 with TRBJ1-5; possible D gene TRBD1, 5 bases. Trimming shortened V by 0 bases and J by 6 bases, and 9 bases separated the two germline ends. Looked up from germline, CDR1 is MRHNA and CDR2 is SNTAGT. CDR3 length: 14 residues. The CDR3 here is CASSDSDGGQPQHF. The CDR3 DNA sequence: TGTGCCAGCAGTGACTCGGATGGGGGTCAGCCCCAGCATTTT.

As DNA, the CDR3 is TGCAGTGCTAGCGCCTTATGGCGAAATCAGCCCCAGCATTTT. Its protein is CSASALWRNQPQHF. The chain carries TRBV20-1 and TRBJ1-5; D gene uncertain. The V and J ends lost 3 bases and 4 bases respectively, with 13 bases between them. CDR3 length equals 14 residues. Germline CDR1 and CDR2: DFQATT and SNEGSKA (reference sequence).

This chain connects TRBV5-6 to TRBJ1-4; the D gene is possibly TRBD1 (5 bases). CDR1 and CDR2 (germline): SGHDT, YYEEEE. This CDR3 has 14 amino acids. V lost 3 bases and J lost 7, with 13 bases in between. The CDR3 reads CASSSWGGGEKLFF. CDR3 nucleotides: TGTGCCAGCAGCTCCTGGGGCGGAGGTGAAAAACTGTTTTTT.

The chain couples TRBV3-1 to TRBJ1-1; tentatively, D is TRBD1 (5 bases). The CDR3 is made up of 15 amino acids. The ends were cut back, 6 bases at V and 0 bases at J, with 14 bases in the middle. Germline CDR1 and CDR2: LGHDT and YNNKEL (reference sequence). CDR3 sequence: CASRGEGNMNTEAFF. In nucleotides, the CDR3 is TGTGCCAGCAGAGGAGAGGGGAACATGAACACTGAAGCTTTCTTT.

The rearrangement joins TRBV4-1 to TRBJ1-2; D is undetermined. V lost 1 base to trimming and J lost 6 bases, with 15 bases between them. The CDR3 is made up of 15 amino acids. Germline-derived CDR1 and CDR2 are MGHRA and YSYEKL. CDR3 coding DNA: TGCGCCAGCAGCCAAGTTCAGTCCCACCTGGATGGCTACACCTTC. It is translated as CASSQVQSHLDGYTF.

V gene TRBV20-1 combines with J gene TRBJ2-1; 10 nucleotides match TRBD2. The CDR3 contains 14 residues. The germline CDR1 and CDR2 sequences are DFQATT and SNEGSKA (reference sequence). With V trimmed by 6 bases and J by 8 bases, 10 bases remained unmatched. This CDR3 reads CSAGRPSGSDEQFF. The CDR3 DNA reads TGCAGTGCCGGGAGGCCTAGCGGGAGCGATGAGCAGTTCTTC.

The genes are TRBV18 and TRBJ2-7; TRBD1 matches 9 bases. The V segment lost 6 bases and the J segment 5 bases; nucleotides outside the gene matches: 17. The CDR3 consists of 17 residues. Germline assignment: CDR1 KGHSH and CDR2 LQKENI. DNA of the CDR3: TGTGCCAGCTCCCCAACACTACCGGGACAGGGATGGGACGAGCAGTACTTC. Translation: CASSPTLPGQGWDEQYF.